The 26 T cell receptor beta chains below all came from one sample that was sequenced in a study of cytomegalovirus exposure and HLA in healthy donors. Researchers ran the PCR with 60 Vbeta and 13 Jbeta primers. Produced via immunoSEQ multiplex PCR; TCRdb's table is partial and in-frame only. Here the sample spans 150,000 to 180,000 clones, 70% to 85% being singletons. The source material was PBMCs. The source is a woman in her forties or fifties in good health and CMV-seropositive.

The V call is TRBV2, the J call TRBJ2-1; D might be TRBD2 (7 bases). V lost 1 base to trimming and J lost 2 bases, with 12 bases between them. Per the germline V gene, CDR1 is SNHLY and CDR2 is FYNNEI. The CDR3 extends over 16 amino acids. The CDR3 sequence: CASSEGGGPPYNEQFF. As DNA, the CDR3 is TGTGCCAGCAGTGAAGGGGGGGGGCCCCCCTACAATGAGCAGTTCTTC.

Here the CDR3 DNA reads TGTGCCAGCAGTTATCTCCCCTTGGAGGAAAAACTGTTTTTT. This encodes CASSYLPLEEKLFF. The chain employs TRBV6-5 and TRBJ1-4, with D hard to call. The V gene lost 3 bases and the J gene lost 8 bases, with 13 bases spanning the gap. The CDR3 contains 14 residues. Germline CDR1 reads MNHEY; CDR2 reads SVGAGI.

The V and J genes are TRBV6-1 and TRBJ2-7, with 8 bases matching TRBD2. V shed 3 bases and J 3 bases; nucleotides not matched to a gene: 10. Per the germline V gene, CDR1 is MNHNS and CDR2 is SASEGT. This CDR3 has 16 amino acids. The CDR3 bases are TGTGCCAGCAGTGACCCAGCGGGGGACTCATTCTACGAGCAGTACTTC. Translation: CASSDPAGDSFYEQYF.

In this sample, this clone turned up a few times. The J gene is TRBJ1-2, the V gene TRBV25-1, with TRBD1 identical over 8 bases. Germline V gives CDR1 MGHDK, CDR2 SYGVNS. After removal of 6 bases from V and 7 bases from J, the junction contained 4 bases not matched to a gene. The CDR3 has 12 residues. The CDR3 nucleotides read TGTGCCAGCAGGACAGGGGATTTTGGCTACACCTTC. Protein product: CASRTGDFGYTF.

This chain connects TRBV9 to TRBJ1-1; no clear D gene. Trimming removed 10 bases from V and 1 base from J, with 14 bases in between. This CDR3 contains 13 residues. The V gene's germline CDR1 is SGDLS and CDR2 YYNGEE. The CDR3 nucleotides are TGTGCCTCCCGACGACTTCCGAACACTGAAGCTTTCTTT. It encodes CASRRLPNTEAFF. Full variable domain (rest looked up from reference TRBV9 and TRBJ1-1): DSGVTQTPKHLITATGQRVTLRCSPRSGDLSVYWYQQSLDQGLQFLIQYYNGEERAKGNILERFSAQQFPDLHSELNLSSLELGDSALYFCASRRLPNTEAFFGQGTRLTVV.

V is TRBV6-5 and J is TRBJ1-4; D is perhaps TRBD1 (6 bases). CDR1 MNHEY and CDR2 SVGAGI come from the germline V gene. This CDR3 is 14 amino acids long. Between the trimmed V and J ends, which lost 6 bases and 8 bases, there was a span of 16 bases. CDR3 region: CASSRLQGEEKLFF. The CDR3 coding sequence is TGTGCCAGCAGCAGGCTACAGGGTGAGGAAAAACTGTTTTTT.

V usage is TRBV30 and J usage is TRBJ1-6, with D hard to call. Trimming left V 3 bases short and J 12 bases short, with 12 bases between. CDR1 GTSNPN and CDR2 SVGIG come from the germline V gene (reference sequence). The CDR3 is made up of 12 amino acids. The CDR3 here is CAWSDPGEPLHF. The CDR3, as DNA: TGTGCCTGGAGCGACCCAGGCGAACCCCTCCACTTT.

The chain carries TRBV29-1 and TRBJ2-2, with D unresolved. CDR1 and CDR2 (germline): SQVTM, ANQGSEA. V shed 6 bases and J shed 5 bases, with 7 bases lying between them. This CDR3 contains 11 residues. As DNA, the CDR3 is TGCAGCGTCGCCGGGACCGGGGAGCTGTTTTTT. Its translation: CSVAGTGELFF.

The chain employs TRBV7-2 and TRBJ2-6, with D possibly matching TRBD2 (7 bases). Germline CDR1 reads SGHTA; CDR2 reads FQGNSA. V was trimmed by 4 bases and J by 2 bases, leaving 15 bases between them. This CDR3 is 17 amino acids long. Written as DNA, the CDR3 is TGTGCCAGCAGCTCCAGGGGAGGGGGTACTGGGGCCAACGTCCTGACTTTC. Residues: CASSSRGGGTGANVLTF.

The V call is TRBV18, the J call TRBJ2-7; TRBD1 might be the D (5 bases). V was pared by 3 bases and J by 3 bases, with 15 bases between. The CDR3 loop spans 15 amino acids. CDR1 is KGHSH, CDR2 LQKENI, per germline. The CDR3 DNA reads TGTGCCAGCTCACCCCGACCGGACAATAACTACGAGCAGTACTTC. Its protein product is CASSPRPDNNYEQYF.

The chain carries TRBV6-5 and TRBJ1-1, with no clear D. Looked up from germline, CDR1 is MNHEY and CDR2 is SVGAGI. V dropped 0 bases and J dropped 4 bases, with 6 bases sitting between them. The CDR3 contains 13 residues. In DNA form, the CDR3 reads TGTGCCAGCAGTTACTCGACTAGCACTGAAGCTTTCTTT. This gives the protein CASSYSTSTEAFF.

J is TRBJ1-1 and V is TRBV5-1; D unclear. The CDR3 length is 13 residues. Germline loops: CDR1 SGHRS, CDR2 YFSETQ. V lost 2 bases, J lost 5 bases, and 10 bases lay in between. The DNA for the CDR3 is TGCGCCAGCAGCTTCGCCCTGCGGACTGAAGCTTTCTTT. This sequence encodes CASSFALRTEAFF.

This rearrangement joins TRBV10-2 to TRBJ2-7; 15 positions agree with TRBD2. This CDR3 is 13 amino acids long. CDR1 is WSHSY, CDR2 SAAADI, per germline. V lost 9 bases, J lost 5 bases, and 2 bases stayed unmatched. CDR3 in amino acids: CASGLAGGNEQYF. In DNA, the CDR3 is TGCGCCAGTGGACTAGCGGGGGGGAACGAGCAGTACTTC.

The chain couples TRBV7-9 to TRBJ1-3; maybe TRBD1 (5 bases). This CDR3 comprises 14 residues. The V end lost 3 bases, the J end lost 4 bases, and 10 bases lay between the germline ends. CDR1 SEHNR and CDR2 FQNEAQ come from the germline V gene (reference sequence). CDR3 nucleotides: TGTGCCAGCAGCTTCCAGGGCTCCGGAAACACCATATATTTT. Translating it yields CASSFQGSGNTIYF.

The V and J genes are TRBV5-6 and TRBJ2-3; D remains unclear. CDR3 length: 14 amino acids. Trimming shortened V by 1 base and J by 4 bases, and 10 bases separated the two germline ends. Germline values: CDR1 SGHDT, CDR2 YYEEEE. The chain's CDR3 is CASSLSLESDTQYF. The CDR3, as DNA: TGTGCCAGCAGCTTGAGTCTTGAGTCAGATACGCAGTATTTT.

As DNA, the CDR3 is TGTGCCAGTAGTTCGGGTTCGACTAGCGGATACGAGCAGTACTTC. Translated: CASSSGSTSGYEQYF. The gene calls are TRBV19 and TRBJ2-7, with 9 bases fitting TRBD2. CDR3 length: 15 amino acids. V dropped 5 bases and J dropped 4; count of bases not matched to a gene: 9. Germline CDR1 reads LNHDA; CDR2 reads SQIVND (reference sequence).

This chain connects TRBV10-1 to TRBJ1-5; no definite D call. The CDR3 runs 13 residues. Trimming removed 3 bases at V and 11 bases at J, with 14 bases between. Germline V lookup: CDR1 WNHNN, CDR2 SYGVQD (reference sequence). The DNA for the CDR3 is TGCGCCAGCAGTGACCGGGTAGCGGGTACCCAGCATTTT. It yields the protein CASSDRVAGTQHF.

The chain carries TRBV19 and TRBJ1-5, with 7 positions matching TRBD1. The V gene end was trimmed by 2 bases and the J gene end by 3 bases; junction bases not matched to a gene: 1. Looked up from germline, CDR1 is LNHDA and CDR2 is SQIVND (reference sequence). This CDR3 is built from 14 residues. CDR3 loop: CASSIRGHNQPQHF. The CDR3 DNA sequence: TGTGCCAGTAGTATAAGGGGGCACAATCAGCCCCAGCATTTT.

This clone was observed once. The V call is TRBV5-6, the J call TRBJ1-4; 7 positions match TRBD1. This CDR3 spans 14 amino acids. Unmatched junction bases numbered 7, after V lost 4 bases and J lost 7 bases. CDR1 and CDR2 from the germline V gene are SGHDT and YYEEEE. The CDR3 nucleotides are TGTGCCAGCAGCCGACAGGGCCACATTGAAAAACTGTTTTTT. As protein: CASSRQGHIEKLFF.

This CDR3 is CASSFGQNNEKLFF. The CDR3 DNA follows: TGCGCCAGCAGCTTTGGACAGAATAATGAAAAACTGTTTTTT. The genes are TRBV5-1 and TRBJ1-4; D might be TRBD1 (6 bases). The CDR3 is 14 residues long. The germline gives CDR1 SGHRS, CDR2 YFSETQ. V lost 2 bases, J lost 4 bases, and 9 bases lay in between.

The rearrangement links TRBV4-3 to TRBJ2-2; the match to TRBD2 covers 13 bases. Trimming removed 4 bases from V and 5 bases from J; junction bases left unmatched: 10. Germline V lookup: CDR1 LGHNA, CDR2 YSLEER. The CDR3 covers 18 residues. CDR3 in amino acids: CASSRYLRTSGGTGELFF. For the CDR3, the DNA is TGCGCCAGCAGCCGCTACCTCCGGACTAGCGGGGGTACCGGGGAGCTGTTTTTT.

The J gene is TRBJ1-1, the V gene TRBV7-9; 8 nucleotides align to TRBD1. The V gene end was trimmed by 5 bases and the J gene end by 3 bases; junction bases not matched to a gene: 14. This CDR3 has 17 residues. Germline-derived CDR1 and CDR2 are SEHNR and FQNEAQ (reference sequence). The CDR3 here is CASSQPPGQGPYTEAFF. CDR3 DNA: TGTGCCAGCAGCCAACCCCCCGGACAGGGACCGTACACTGAAGCTTTCTTT.

On this clone: The germline gene is not matched at one end of the junction; a read error may be the cause. This rearrangement joins TRBV7-9 to TRBJ1-3; maybe TRBD1 (5 bases). The CDR3 totals 17 residues. CDR1 is SEHNR and CDR2 is FQNEAQ in the germline V gene (reference sequence). The CDR3 spells CSSSLAHDRPSGNTIYF. Here the CDR3 DNA reads TGTTCCAGCAGCTTAGCCCACGACAGACCCTCTGGAAACACCATATATTTT.

The chain couples TRBV4-3 to TRBJ1-1, with 9 bases fitting TRBD1. CDR3 length: 14 residues. Trimming at V came to 4 bases and at J to 4 bases, leaving 4 bases not matched to a gene. Germline V CDR1 and CDR2: LGHNA, YSLEER. The CDR3 DNA follows: TGCGCCAGCAGCCCCGGACAGGGGAGCACTGAAGCTTTCTTT. Protein sequence: CASSPGQGSTEAFF.

The chain employs TRBV29-1 and TRBJ1-2; possible D gene TRBD1, 6 bases. The germline gives CDR1 SQVTM, CDR2 ANQGSEA. V was shortened by 0 bases and J by 4 bases, with 12 bases between the two germline ends. The CDR3 spans 14 residues. Written as DNA, the CDR3 is TGCAGCGTTGAAGATCAGGGGACCTTCTATGGCTACACCTTC. Translated, it gives CSVEDQGTFYGYTF.

The genes are TRBV7-2 and TRBJ2-1; D remains unclear. CDR1 is SGHTA, CDR2 FQGNSA, per germline. Trimming removed 2 bases at V and 7 bases at J, with 6 bases between. CDR3 size: 12 residues. CDR3 sequence (DNA): TGTGCCAGCAGCTTACTCTTTAATGAGCAGTTCTTC. Translating it yields CASSLLFNEQFF. Supplemented by reference TRBV7-2 and TRBJ2-1, the full variable domain reads GAGVSQSPSNKVTEKGKDVELRCDPISGHTALYWYRQSLGQGLEFLIYFQGNSAPDKSGLPSDRFSAERTGGSVSTLTIQRTQQEDSAVYLCASSLLFNEQFFGPGTRLTVL.